This TCR beta chain emerged from a study of identical twins. The CDR3 contains 14 residues. Deletions cut 5 bases from V and 5 bases from J, with 19 bases between. Germline-derived CDR1 and CDR2 are DFQATT and SNEGSKA (reference sequence). This clonotype was detected only a few times. Its antigen remains unknown. Findings and limits, study-wide: Memory repertoires showed no such pattern, whereas abundant cord blood beta clonotypes carried fewer insertions.

A template switching step contributed a universal primer site, while unique molecular identifiers were present in the cDNA. TCRdb reprocessed the 5' RACE reads via MiXCR and lists one record per CDR3 protein. The data hold roughly 290,000 distinct CDR3 sequences, with roughly 8.6% observed a single time. Separately, the same data were catalogued under a study of yellow fever vaccine responses in identical twins.

The clonotype comes from a woman aged 18 to 35 in good health. The sample consisted of memory (CD45RO+) T cells sorted from blood. V gene TRBV20-1 combines with J gene TRBJ2-7, with D possibly being TRBD2 (6 bases). The CDR3 sequence: CSASSGTHAHEQYF. The DNA of the CDR3 is TGCAGTGCTTCCTCCGGGACTCATGCCCACGAGCAGTACTTC.